This T cell receptor (beta chain) comes out of a study of shared clonotypes between healthy human individuals. Study-level background: Every donor yielded three CD4 naive, three CD4 memory, two CD8 naive and one CD8 memory plate.

Assay: immunoSEQ multiplex PCR; the TCRdb copy retains only in-frame clones and omits some. The sample has approximately 2.4 million clones, approximately 95% seen once. CD45RA+ naive and CD45RA-negative memory subsets were separated from CD4+ cells. V shed 6 bases and J shed 6 bases, with 15 bases lying between them. The CDR3 has 14 amino acids. In germline, CDR1 is MNHEY, CDR2 SVGAGI. Study results and caveats: It was the non-shared clonotypes that had lower generation probabilities than clonotypes shared by all four donors.

As for this clone: Its antigen is not known.

Sequences were obtained from naive CD4+ T cells sorted from blood. Specified subset: CD45RA+ positively selected. The chain is built from TRBV6-5 and TRBJ1-5, with D unclear. This receptor was identified in a man younger than 35 in good health. The CDR3 DNA follows: TGTGCCAGCAGCCTGAGCTCGGGCCGTCAGCCCCAGCATTTT. Translated: CASSLSSGRQPQHF.